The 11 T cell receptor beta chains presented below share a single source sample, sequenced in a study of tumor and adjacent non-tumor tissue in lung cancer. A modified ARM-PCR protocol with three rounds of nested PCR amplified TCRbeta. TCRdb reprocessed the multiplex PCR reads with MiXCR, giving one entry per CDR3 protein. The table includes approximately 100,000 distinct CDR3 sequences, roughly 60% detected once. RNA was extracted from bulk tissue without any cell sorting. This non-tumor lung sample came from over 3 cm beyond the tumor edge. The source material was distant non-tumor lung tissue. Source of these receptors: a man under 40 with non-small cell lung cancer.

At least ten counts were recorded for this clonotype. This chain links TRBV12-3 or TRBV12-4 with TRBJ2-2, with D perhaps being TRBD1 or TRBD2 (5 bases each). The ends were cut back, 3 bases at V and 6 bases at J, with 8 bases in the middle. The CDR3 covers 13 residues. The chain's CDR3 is CASSLLGAGELFF. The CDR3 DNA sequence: TGTGCCAGCAGTTTGCTGGGGGCCGGGGAGCTGTTTTTT.

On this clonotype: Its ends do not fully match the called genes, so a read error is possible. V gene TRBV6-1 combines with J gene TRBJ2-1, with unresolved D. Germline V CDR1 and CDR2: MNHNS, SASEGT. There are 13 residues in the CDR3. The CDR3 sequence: CASTEILSDKQFF. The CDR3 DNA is TGTGCCAGCACTGAAATCCTTTCGGATAAGCAATTCTTC.

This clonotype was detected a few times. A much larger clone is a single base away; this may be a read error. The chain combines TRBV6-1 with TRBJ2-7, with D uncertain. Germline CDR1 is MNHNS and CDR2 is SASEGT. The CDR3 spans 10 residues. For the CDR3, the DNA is TGTACCACCGGTTCTTACGAGCAGTACTTC. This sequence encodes CTTGSYEQYF.

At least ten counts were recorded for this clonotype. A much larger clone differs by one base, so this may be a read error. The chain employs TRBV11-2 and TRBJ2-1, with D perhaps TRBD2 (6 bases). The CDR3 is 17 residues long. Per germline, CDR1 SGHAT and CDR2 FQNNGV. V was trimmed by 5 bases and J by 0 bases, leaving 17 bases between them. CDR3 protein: CASSPRRGGYSYNEQFF. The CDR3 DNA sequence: TGTGCCAGCAGCCCTCGGCGGGGCGGATACTCCTACAATGAGCAGTTCTTC.

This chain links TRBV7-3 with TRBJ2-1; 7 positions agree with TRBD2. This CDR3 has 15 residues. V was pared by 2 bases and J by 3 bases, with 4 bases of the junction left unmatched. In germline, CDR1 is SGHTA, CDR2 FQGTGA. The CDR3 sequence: CASSLGGGDYNEQFF. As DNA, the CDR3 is TGTGCCAGCAGCTTAGGCGGGGGTGACTACAATGAGCAGTTCTTC.

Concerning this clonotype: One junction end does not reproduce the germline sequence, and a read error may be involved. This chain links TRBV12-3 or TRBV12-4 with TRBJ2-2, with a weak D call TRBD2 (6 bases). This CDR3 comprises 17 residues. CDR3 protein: CASSLLGGAWNTGELFF. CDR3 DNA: TGTGCCAGCAGCCTGTTGGGAGGCGCATGGAACACCGGGGAGCTCTTTTTT.

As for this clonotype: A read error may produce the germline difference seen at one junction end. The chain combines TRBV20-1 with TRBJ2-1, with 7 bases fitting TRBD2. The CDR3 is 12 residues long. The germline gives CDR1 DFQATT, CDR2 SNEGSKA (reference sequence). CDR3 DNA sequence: TGTAGCGTAGATAGCGGGTCCAGTGAGCACTTCTTC. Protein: CSVDSGSSEHFF.

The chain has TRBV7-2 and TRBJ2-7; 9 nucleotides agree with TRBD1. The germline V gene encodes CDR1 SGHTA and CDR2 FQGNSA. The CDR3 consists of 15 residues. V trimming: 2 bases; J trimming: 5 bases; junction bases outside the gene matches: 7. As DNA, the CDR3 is TGTACCAGCAGCTTACTCGGACAGGGGCTGGACGAGCAGTACTTC. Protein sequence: CTSSLLGQGLDEQYF.

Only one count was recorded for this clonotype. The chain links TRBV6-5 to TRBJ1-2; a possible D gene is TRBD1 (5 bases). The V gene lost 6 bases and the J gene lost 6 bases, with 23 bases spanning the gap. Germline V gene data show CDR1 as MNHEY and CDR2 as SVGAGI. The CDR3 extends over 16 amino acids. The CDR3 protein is CASRSLSQGHINGYTF. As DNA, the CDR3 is TGTGCCAGCAGGTCCCTTTCTCAGGGCCATATTAATGGCTACACCTTC.

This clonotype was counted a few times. The CDR3 here is CADSQHGQGIDEQYF. The CDR3, as DNA: TGTGCCGACAGCCAGCACGGACAGGGTATCGACGAGCAGTACTTC. The chain has TRBV11-2 and TRBJ2-7, with 8 positions matching TRBD1. The V segment lost 11 bases and the J segment 5 bases; nucleotides outside the gene matches: 17. This CDR3 has 15 amino acids. Germline V gene data show CDR1 as SGHAT and CDR2 as FQNNGV. Full variable domain (outside the CDR3, taken from reference TRBV11-2 and TRBJ2-7): EAGVAQSPRYKIIEKRQSVAFWCNPISGHATLYWYQQILGQGPKLLIQFQNNGVVDDSQLPKDRFSAERLKGVDSTLKIQPAKLEDSAVYLCADSQHGQGIDEQYFGPGTRLTVT.

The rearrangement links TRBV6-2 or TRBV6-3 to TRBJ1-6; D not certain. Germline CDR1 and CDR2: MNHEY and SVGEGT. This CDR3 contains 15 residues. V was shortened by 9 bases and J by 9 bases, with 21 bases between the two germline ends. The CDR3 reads CASIYVRGFSSPLHF. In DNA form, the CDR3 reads TGTGCCAGTATTTACGTCCGGGGATTTAGTTCACCCCTCCACTTT.